Listed below are T cell receptor beta chains from one sample, sequenced in a study of cytomegalovirus exposure and HLA in healthy donors. Assay: immunoSEQ multiplex PCR; the TCRdb copy retains only in-frame clones and omits some. The profile shows hundreds of thousands of clones, around 73% of them singletons. The sample was PBMCs. Every receptor here comes from a male donor in good health and CMV-seronegative. Each CDR3 is given with its conserved first and last residue.

CASYTVLGGANVLTF	TRBV19
CASSSTGGAWTEAFF	TRBV7-2
CASSPAGGAHEQYF	TRBV19
CASSGGGQVRDEQYF	TRBV7-9
CASSFRDRCCDTQYF	TRBV5-4
CASSFTSSYNEQFF	TRBV13
CATSRGAGRVTADTQYF	TRBV15
CASSLYRTGEVYGYTF	TRBV28
CAISEPLGNTEAFF	TRBV10-3
CASSSREGYEQYF	TRBV7-2
CASSIGLAGERTYNEQFF	TRBV7-2
CATSRDGLAATQETQYF	TRBV15
CASSLAGGTYGYTF	TRBV27
CASSWTIPSTDTQYF	TRBV5-1
CASSPTPGLYEQYF	TRBV9
CASSESGEETQYF	TRBV6-1
CSVAENYGYTF	TRBV29-1
CASSIRTSYNEQFF	TRBV19
CASSVALYGGAYNEQFF	TRBV9
CATRQGSHEQYF	TRBV19
CATSRDTGTGNTIYF	TRBV15
CASSIVVQRTYEQYF	TRBV19
CSSSSVGQNSNQPQHF	TRBV7-9
CASSFSPTAINEKLFF	TRBV6-5
CASSYSELSNTEAFF	TRBV6-6
CASRDSRGTGELFF	TRBV2
CASRYSARTAGETQYF	TRBV6-6
CASSLGAGRTLGEQYF	TRBV19
CASSQTGTSAGETQYF	TRBV7-7
CASTKQGGDEQYF	TRBV5-6
CASSLTGFLNQPQHF	TRBV18
CATQLASSYNEQFF	TRBV10-3
CASSEPGLQADTQYF	TRBV25-1
CASSIFDTGMSNQPQHF	TRBV19
CASSPVGGAYTEAFF	TRBV5-5
CASRPARGHEQYF	TRBV9
CASSLALTGEIEKLFF	TRBV9
CSSSSITGELFF	TRBV7-9
CASSEGLAAYNEQFF	TRBV6-1
CASSLGLAGGQETQYF	TRBV28
CASSSGTSGSTDTQYF	TRBV11-1
CASSLEPAGTGELFF	TRBV19
CASSTLYEQYF	TRBV19
CASSTAGQAYEQYF	TRBV21-1
CASSLGGPLGNEQFF	TRBV28
CASSLTGGRWGGAKNIQYF	TRBV11-2